The 26 T cell receptor beta chains presented below share a single source sample, sequenced in a study of cytomegalovirus exposure and HLA in healthy donors. The PCR contained 60 Vbeta and 13 Jbeta primers. Sequencing was performed with immunoSEQ multiplex PCR; in TCRdb, only in-frame clones are kept and a portion is missing. The sample lists some 120,000 clones; roughly four fifths were seen once. The source material was PBMCs. The receptor source for this set is a woman between 18 and 30 years old in good health and CMV-seronegative.

The sample holds one count of this clone. V is TRBV7-2 and J is TRBJ1-5; D is unclear. The CDR3 runs 12 residues. Germline V gene sequence: CDR1 SGHTA, CDR2 FQGNSA. Trimming left V 4 bases short and J 5 bases short, with 6 bases between. The CDR3 DNA reads TGTGCCAGCAGCTCCCTAGATCAGCCCCAGCATTTT. Translation gives CASSSLDQPQHF.

This clone was seen only once. The chain has TRBV23-1 and TRBJ1-2; D not certain. TRBV23-1 is known as an ORF, though its function is uncertain. The CDR3 spans 16 residues. V was clipped by 0 bases and J by 4 bases, with 15 bases between them. As DNA, the CDR3 is TGCGCCAGCAGTCAATCGAGGCCCGTTGGAGGCTATGGCTACACCTTC. Encoded protein: CASSQSRPVGGYGYTF.

The chain is built from TRBV13 and TRBJ2-1, with D unclear. This CDR3 is built from 11 residues. The germline V gene encodes CDR1 PRHDT and CDR2 FYEKMQ (reference sequence). V gave up 5 bases and J gave up 15 bases, with 14 bases separating them. The CDR3 DNA sequence: TGTGCCAGCAGCCGAGGTCCCCGTGGGTTCTTC. It is translated as CASSRGPRGFF.

V is TRBV4-2 and J is TRBJ2-3, with TRBD2 matching 9 bases. Germline loops: CDR1 LGHNA, CDR2 YNFKEQ. V dropped 1 base and J dropped 5; count of bases not matched to a gene: 7. The CDR3 totals 16 residues. CDR3 DNA sequence: TGTGCCAGCAGCCAAGTAATAGCGGGGGTCGGAGATACGCAGTATTTT. As protein: CASSQVIAGVGDTQYF.

The V call is TRBV19, the J call TRBJ2-5, with unresolved D. Trimming took off 6 bases at V and 2 bases at J, with 13 bases between the two ends. Germline V CDR1 and CDR2: LNHDA, SQIVND (reference sequence). The CDR3 runs 14 residues. The CDR3 reads CASSPDWSQETQYF. For the CDR3, the DNA is TGTGCCAGTAGCCCAGACTGGTCGCAAGAGACCCAGTACTTC.

V gene TRBV9 combines with J gene TRBJ1-1; a weak D match, TRBD1 (6 bases). This CDR3 is built from 15 residues. Trimming removed 3 bases from V and 1 base from J, with 13 bases in between. In germline, CDR1 is SGDLS, CDR2 YYNGEE. The CDR3 reads CASSAPPGQNTEAFF. The CDR3 region has the DNA TGTGCCAGCAGCGCCCCTCCGGGACAGAACACTGAAGCTTTCTTT.

The chain carries TRBV5-4 and TRBJ1-2, with 7 bases lining up with TRBD1. Germline CDR1 and CDR2: SGHNT and YYREEE (reference sequence). Trimming took 4 bases from V and 8 from J; bases not matched to a gene: 8. The CDR3 is 13 amino acids. Here the CDR3 reads CASSEGQEFGYTF. The CDR3 DNA sequence: TGTGCCAGCAGCGAAGGACAGGAATTCGGCTACACCTTC.

V and J are TRBV5-6 and TRBJ1-2; 9 bases are a match to TRBD1. Germline assignment: CDR1 SGHDT and CDR2 YYEEEE. The CDR3 is made up of 15 amino acids. The J segment lost 7 bases and the V segment lost 2 bases, leaving 9 bases of the junction unmatched. The CDR3 bases are TGTGCCAGCAGCTTCCCCCCGGGACAGGGAAGTGGCTACACCTTC. It specifies CASSFPPGQGSGYTF.

V is TRBV5-5 and J is TRBJ2-1; no clear D gene. Trimming removed 2 bases from V and 0 bases from J, with 9 bases in between. CDR3 length: 15 residues. Germline V gene sequence: CDR1 SGHKS, CDR2 YYEKEE (reference sequence). In DNA form, the CDR3 reads TGTGCCAGCAGCTTCGCTGGTAGCTCCTACAATGAGCAGTTCTTC. It encodes CASSFAGSSYNEQFF. The entire variable domain, with the rest obtained from reference TRBV5-5 and TRBJ2-1, is as follows: DAGVTQSPTHLIKTRGQQVTLRCSPISGHKSVSWYQQVLGQGPQFIFQYYEKEERGRGNFPDRFSARQFPNYSSELNVNALLLGDSALYLCASSFAGSSYNEQFFGPGTRLTVL.

V is TRBV7-9 and J is TRBJ2-5; 8 bases fit TRBD2. The CDR3 loop spans 15 amino acids. Germline V gene lookup returns CDR1 SEHNR and CDR2 FQNEAQ (reference sequence). V was clipped by 5 bases and J by 5 bases; unmatched bases: 10. The CDR3 DNA reads TGTGCCAGCAGCCCTTACGGGGGGGTGAGGGAGACCCAGTACTTC. This codes for CASSPYGGVRETQYF. The variable domain in full, with the rest retrieved from reference TRBV7-9 and TRBJ2-5, is DTGVSQNPRHKITKRGQNVTFRCDPISEHNRLYWYRQTLGQGPEFLTYFQNEAQLEKSRLLSDRFSAERPKGSFSTLEIQRTEQGDSAMYLCASSPYGGVRETQYFGPGTRLLVL.

This chain joins TRBV6-5 and TRBJ2-2; 7 nucleotides match TRBD2. The V gene's germline CDR1 is MNHEY and CDR2 SVGAGI. The ends lost 7 bases at V and 4 bases at J; junction bases unmatched: 3. The CDR3 covers 13 residues. CDR3 in DNA: TGTGCCAGCAAGCGGGATGGCACCGGGGAGCTGTTTTTT. This codes for CASKRDGTGELFF.

The genes are TRBV5-4 and TRBJ1-2; weak D call: TRBD1 (6 bases). Trimming took 1 base from V and 4 from J, leaving 11 bases between them. This CDR3 has 14 residues. The germline V gene has CDR1 SGHNT and CDR2 YYREEE (reference sequence). The CDR3 sequence: CASSLLQGSYGYTF. CDR3 nucleotides: TGTGCCAGCAGCTTGTTGCAGGGGAGCTATGGCTACACCTTC.

This chain connects TRBV11-2 to TRBJ2-3; TRBD2 matches 11 bases. This CDR3 is 17 amino acids long. V was clipped by 6 bases and J by 0 bases; unmatched bases: 8. Germline lookup yields CDR1 SGHAT and CDR2 FQNNGV. CDR3 loop: CASSTWSSGGSTDTQYF. The CDR3 DNA follows: TGTGCCAGCAGTACCTGGTCTAGCGGGGGGAGCACAGATACGCAGTATTTT.

The chain employs TRBV27 and TRBJ1-1, with D possibly being TRBD1 (5 bases). CDR1 is MNHEY, CDR2 SMNVEV, per germline (reference sequence). This CDR3 comprises 14 residues. Trimming left V 2 bases short and J 3 bases short, with 10 bases between. The CDR3: CASSLLLGDTEAFF. The DNA of the CDR3 is TGTGCCAGCAGTTTACTTTTAGGGGACACTGAAGCTTTCTTT.

The chain carries TRBV7-9 and TRBJ2-3; the D gene is possibly TRBD2 (5 bases). The CDR3 consists of 13 residues. Trimming left V 5 bases short and J 5 bases short, with 11 bases between. Per germline, CDR1 SEHNR and CDR2 FQNEAQ (reference sequence). CDR3 bases: TGTGCCAGCAGCCCGAAGAGCGGAGATACGCAGTATTTT. It translates to CASSPKSGDTQYF. The full variable domain, completed using reference TRBV7-9 and TRBJ2-3, is DTGVSQNPRHKITKRGQNVTFRCDPISEHNRLYWYRQTLGQGPEFLTYFQNEAQLEKSRLLSDRFSAERPKGSFSTLEIQRTEQGDSAMYLCASSPKSGDTQYFGPGTRLTVL.

The V call is TRBV30, the J call TRBJ2-7; D is unclear. Germline CDR1 reads GTSNPN; CDR2 reads SVGIG (reference sequence). CDR3 length: 13 residues. Trimming removed 2 bases at V and 5 bases at J, with 13 bases between. CDR3 protein: CAWSRKIRDEQYF. The CDR3 DNA sequence: TGTGCCTGGAGTCGAAAAATTCGGGACGAGCAGTACTTC.

V is TRBV7-9 and J is TRBJ1-6, with TRBD1 as a possible D gene (5 bases). V was cut by 1 base and J by 17 bases, with 21 bases left in between. Germline CDR1 SEHNR, CDR2 FQNEAQ (reference sequence). The length of the CDR3 is 15 residues. CDR3 coding DNA: TGTGCCAGCAGCTTAGTGTCTACCCACCGACAGACCTTCCACTTT. The encoded protein is CASSLVSTHRQTFHF. Full variable domain (rest looked up from reference TRBV7-9 and TRBJ1-6): DTGVSQNPRHKITKRGQNVTFRCDPISEHNRLYWYRQTLGQGPEFLTYFQNEAQLEKSRLLSDRFSAERPKGSFSTLEIQRTEQGDSAMYLCASSLVSTHRQTFHFGNGTRLTVT.

The rearrangement links TRBV18 to TRBJ2-1; possible D gene TRBD2, 7 bases. Per germline, CDR1 KGHSH and CDR2 LQKENI. The V end was cut by 2 bases, the J end by 13 bases, with 27 bases between. This CDR3 region has 17 residues. The CDR3 region has the DNA TGTGCCAGCTCACCAAGCCTAGCCACGCGTTTCGGGGGGACACAGTTCTTC. Protein product: CASSPSLATRFGGTQFF.

The chain has TRBV29-1 and TRBJ1-1, with 8 bases aligning to TRBD1. There are 12 residues in the CDR3. Germline lookup yields CDR1 SQVTM and CDR2 ANQGSEA. V lost 2 bases and J lost 5; bases outside the gene matches: 1. The chain's CDR3 is CSVETGGTEAFF. CDR3 nucleotide sequence: TGCAGCGTTGAAACAGGGGGGACTGAAGCTTTCTTT.

This chain joins TRBV6-1 and TRBJ1-1, with D tentatively TRBD1 (5 bases). This CDR3 region has 14 residues. The V end was cut by 7 bases, the J end by 1 base, with 13 bases between. The germline V gene encodes CDR1 MNHNS and CDR2 SASEGT. CDR3 region: CASTPGLQNTEAFF. The CDR3 coding sequence is TGTGCCAGCACCCCGGGACTCCAGAACACTGAAGCTTTCTTT.

V is TRBV2 and J is TRBJ2-5; 8 bases match TRBD2. The DNA end favors TRBJ2-7, so the J call may be wrong. The CDR3 consists of 14 residues. CDR1 and CDR2 (germline): SNHLY, FYNNEI. The CDR3 loop reads CASSESSGLYEQYF. CDR3 in DNA: TGTGCCAGCAGTGAATCTAGCGGGCTCTACGAGCAGTACTTC.

The chain uses TRBV12-5 and TRBJ2-7; the D gene is possibly TRBD1 (6 bases). V gave up 5 bases and J gave up 0 bases, with 11 bases separating them. This CDR3 spans 14 amino acids. Per the germline V gene, CDR1 is LGHNT and CDR2 is FRNRAP. The CDR3 nucleotides read TGTGCTAGTGGTACCAGGACAGCCTCCTACGAGCAGTACTTC. It codes for CASGTRTASYEQYF. Drawing the rest from reference TRBV12-5 and TRBJ2-7, the complete variable domain is DARVTQTPRHKVTEMGQEVTMRCQPILGHNTVFWYRQTMMQGLELLAYFRNRAPLDDSGMPKDRFSAEMPDATLATLKIQPSEPRDSAVYFCASGTRTASYEQYFGPGTRLTVT.

The V gene is TRBV2, the J gene TRBJ2-1; perhaps TRBD2 as D (5 bases). Per germline, CDR1 SNHLY and CDR2 FYNNEI. The V and J ends lost 4 bases and 4 bases respectively, with 8 bases between them. The CDR3 is 13 amino acids. The CDR3 region is CASSGEQYNEQFF. The CDR3 bases are TGTGCCAGCAGTGGGGAGCAATACAATGAGCAGTTCTTC.

The sample holds a few counts of this clone. The chain uses TRBV5-1 and TRBJ2-2, with 11 bases that match TRBD1. Germline V gives CDR1 SGHRS, CDR2 YFSETQ. Trimming took 3 bases from V and 5 from J; bases not matched to a gene: 6. The CDR3 is 16 amino acids. The CDR3 is CASSWTGGSRTGELFF. CDR3 DNA: TGCGCCAGCAGCTGGACAGGGGGCAGTAGAACCGGGGAGCTGTTTTTT.

V usage is TRBV28 and J usage is TRBJ2-1; TRBD1 matches at 8 bases. The junction had 8 bases not matched to a gene; V was cut back by 7 bases and J by 3 bases. From germline, CDR1 is MDHEN and CDR2 SYDVKM. The CDR3 is 15 residues long. The chain's CDR3 is CASIEGTGNYNEQFF. The DNA of the CDR3 is TGTGCCAGCATTGAAGGGACAGGTAACTACAATGAGCAGTTCTTC.

A single count supports this clone. J is TRBJ2-1 and V is TRBV5-8; 13 bases map to TRBD2. CDR3 length: 15 residues. The ends lost 4 bases at V and 7 bases at J; junction bases unmatched: 5. CDR1 SGHTS and CDR2 YDEGEE come from the germline V gene. This CDR3 is CASSPGLAGSNEQFF. The CDR3 DNA reads as TGTGCCAGCAGCCCGGGACTAGCGGGGAGTAATGAGCAGTTCTTC.